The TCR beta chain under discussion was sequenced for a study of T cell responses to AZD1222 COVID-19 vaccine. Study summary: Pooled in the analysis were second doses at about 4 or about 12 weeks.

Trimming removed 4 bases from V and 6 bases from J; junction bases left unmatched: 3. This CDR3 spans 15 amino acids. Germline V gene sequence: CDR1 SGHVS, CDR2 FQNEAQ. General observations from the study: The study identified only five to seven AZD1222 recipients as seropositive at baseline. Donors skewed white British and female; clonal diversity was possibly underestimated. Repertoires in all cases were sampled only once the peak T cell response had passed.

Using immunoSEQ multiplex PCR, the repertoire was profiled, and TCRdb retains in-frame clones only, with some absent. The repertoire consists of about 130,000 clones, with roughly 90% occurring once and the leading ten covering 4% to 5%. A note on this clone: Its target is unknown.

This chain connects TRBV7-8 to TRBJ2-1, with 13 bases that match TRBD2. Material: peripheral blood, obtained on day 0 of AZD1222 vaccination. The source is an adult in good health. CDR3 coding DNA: TGTGCCAGCAGCTCTTGGACTAGCGGGAGCAATGAGCAGTTCTTC. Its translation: CASSSWTSGSNEQFF.